A single sample is the source of the 21 T cell receptor beta chains below, sequenced in a study of blood T cell repertoires in COVID-19. Clones were sequenced by immunoSEQ multiplex PCR, and TCRdb holds only the in-frame ones, with some missing. This sample has approximately 240,000 clones, with approximately 82% found just once. Source material: peripheral blood. The receptor set was obtained from a woman of 80 years or more with active or convalescent COVID-19.

V and J are TRBV30 and TRBJ2-1; possibly TRBD1 for D (6 bases). Trimming pared 2 bases from V and 8 bases from J, leaving 13 bases between. This CDR3 has 13 amino acids. Germline CDR1 and CDR2: GTSNPN and SVGIG (reference sequence). CDR3 DNA sequence: TGTGCCTGGAGTCTATTGACAGGCGATGAGCAGTTCTTC. The encoded protein is CAWSLLTGDEQFF. Using reference TRBV30 and TRBJ2-1 for the parts outside the CDR3, the full variable domain is SQTIHQWPATLVQPVGSPLSLECTVEGTSNPNLYWYRQAAGRGLQLLFYSVGIGQISSEVPQNLSASRPQDRQFILSSKKLLLSDSGFYLCAWSLLTGDEQFFGPGTRLTVL.

The chain combines TRBV5-1 with TRBJ2-1, with TRBD1 matching over 10 bases. CDR3 size: 15 residues. Germline loops: CDR1 SGHRS, CDR2 YFSETQ. The trim removed 6 bases at V and 5 bases at J, leaving 8 bases unmatched. The chain's CDR3 is CASTAGTGANNEQFF. For the CDR3, the DNA is TGCGCCAGCACGGCCGGGACAGGGGCCAACAATGAGCAGTTCTTC.

The chain uses TRBV7-8 and TRBJ2-5; perhaps TRBD2 as D (6 bases). V was pared by 5 bases and J by 5 bases, with 12 bases between. The length of the CDR3 is 13 residues. Germline CDR1 reads SGHVS; CDR2 reads FQNEAQ. CDR3 in amino acids: CASSQRGAETQYF. CDR3 DNA: TGTGCCAGCAGCCAACGCGGGGCTGAGACCCAGTACTTC. Based on the CDR3 plus reference TRBV7-8 and TRBJ2-5, the full variable domain is GAGVSQSPRYKVAKRGQDVALRCDPISGHVSLFWYQQALGQGPEFLTYFQNEAQLDKSGLPSDRFFAERPEGSVSTLKIQRTQQEDSAVYLCASSQRGAETQYFGPGTRLLVL.

The chain joins TRBV19 to TRBJ1-5; D is unclear. CDR1 is LNHDA and CDR2 is SQIVND in the germline V gene (reference sequence). The CDR3 runs 14 residues. V was cut by 2 bases and J by 11 bases, with 16 bases left in between. CDR3 region: CASSISGEGRTQHF. The CDR3 DNA reads as TGTGCCAGTAGTATATCTGGGGAGGGCAGAACCCAGCATTTT.

The chain uses TRBV5-5 and TRBJ1-2; D may be TRBD1 (5 bases). The CDR3 consists of 15 residues. The V gene lost 5 bases and the J gene lost 8 bases, with 22 bases spanning the gap. The germline CDR1 and CDR2 sequences are SGHKS and YYEKEE (reference sequence). Written as DNA, the CDR3 is TGTGCCAGCAGTTCCTCCTGGGGCCTACCCCTGGGCTACACCTTC. Translating it yields CASSSSWGLPLGYTF.

The chain combines TRBV5-1 with TRBJ2-2; 12 nucleotides align to TRBD2. The germline V gene encodes CDR1 SGHRS and CDR2 YFSETQ. V trimming: 4 bases; J trimming: 6 bases; junction bases outside the gene matches: 1. The CDR3 covers 14 residues. In nucleotides, the CDR3 is TGCGCCAGCAGCGGGACTAGCGGGTCCGGGGAGCTGTTTTTT. It translates to CASSGTSGSGELFF.

This chain uses TRBV2 with TRBJ1-1; unclear D gene. This CDR3 comprises 13 residues. Trimming removed 7 bases at V and 3 bases at J, with 12 bases between. CDR1 and CDR2 (germline): SNHLY, FYNNEI. The CDR3 nucleotides read TGTGCCAGCACCGGAGAGGTATACACTGAAGCTTTCTTT. This sequence encodes CASTGEVYTEAFF.

This clone came up a few times. This sequence joins TRBV27 and TRBJ1-1; D gene ambiguous. The V end lost 2 bases, the J end lost 1 base, and 5 bases lay between the germline ends. Germline V lookup: CDR1 MNHEY, CDR2 SMNVEV (reference sequence). The CDR3 spans 13 residues. CDR3 amino acids: CASSLNRNTEAFF. The CDR3 DNA follows: TGTGCCAGCAGTTTAAACAGGAACACTGAAGCTTTCTTT.

This chain uses TRBV6-5 with TRBJ1-5, with 9 bases aligning to TRBD1. The CDR3 consists of 15 residues. The J segment lost 6 bases and the V segment lost 6 bases, leaving 9 bases of the junction unmatched. In germline, CDR1 is MNHEY, CDR2 SVGAGI. For the CDR3, the DNA is TGTGCCAGCAGCTACAGAACAGGGGGCGGTCAGCCCCAGCATTTT. It codes for CASSYRTGGGQPQHF.

This rearrangement joins TRBV2 to TRBJ1-1; 8 bases match TRBD1. The ends lost 8 bases at V and 0 bases at J; junction bases unmatched: 5. In germline, CDR1 is SNHLY, CDR2 FYNNEI. The CDR3 has 14 residues. The CDR3 DNA reads TGTGCCAGCCGTCGGGACAGGTTGAACACTGAAGCTTTCTTT. It translates to CASRRDRLNTEAFF.

This sequence joins TRBV5-5 and TRBJ2-3; D uncertain. The CDR3 has 14 residues. Germline V CDR1 and CDR2: SGHKS, YYEKEE (reference sequence). The ends were cut back, 4 bases at V and 0 bases at J, with 9 bases in the middle. The CDR3 DNA is TGTGCCAGCAGCCGACAAATTAGCACAGATACGCAGTATTTT. Translation gives CASSRQISTDTQYF.

J is TRBJ2-2 and V is TRBV6-5; a possible D gene is TRBD1 (5 bases). This CDR3 has 13 amino acids. Germline V gene lookup returns CDR1 MNHEY and CDR2 SVGAGI. Trimming removed 8 bases at V and 5 bases at J, with 12 bases between. This chain's CDR3 is CASGQGNTGELFF. The CDR3 region has the DNA TGTGCCAGCGGGCAGGGTAATACCGGGGAGCTGTTTTTT.

The CDR3 here is CASSEGSSGQQFF. The CDR3 nucleotides are TGTGCCAGCAGTGAAGGTTCCAGCGGGCAGCAGTTCTTC. The rearrangement uses TRBV2 and TRBJ2-1, with a weak D call TRBD2 (6 bases). The CDR3 totals 13 residues. Germline CDR1 SNHLY, CDR2 FYNNEI. Trimming cost V 1 base and J 11 bases, with 12 bases left between them.

The chain joins TRBV5-4 to TRBJ1-2; possibly TRBD1 for D (5 bases). The V end was cut by 4 bases, the J end by 5 bases, with 21 bases between. This CDR3 spans 16 amino acids. CDR1 is SGHNT, CDR2 YYREEE, per germline (reference sequence). The CDR3 reads CASSPRGGEVKYGYTF. Here the CDR3 DNA reads TGTGCCAGCAGCCCCCGTGGAGGGGAGGTTAAATATGGCTACACCTTC.

The chain links TRBV11-2 to TRBJ1-3; TRBD1 is a possible D gene (5 bases). Trimming shortened V by 2 bases and J by 0 bases, and 14 bases separated the two germline ends. Germline CDR1 and CDR2: SGHAT and FQNNGV. The CDR3 is 17 amino acids. CDR3 bases: TGTGCCAGCAGCTTACCCTCAGGGTCCTTCTCTGGAAACACCATATATTTT. Amino acids: CASSLPSGSFSGNTIYF.

The J gene is TRBJ2-7, the V gene TRBV5-8, with TRBD1 matching 7 bases. The CDR3 is made up of 14 amino acids. With V trimmed by 4 bases and J by 0 bases, 4 bases remained unmatched. Per germline, CDR1 SGHTS and CDR2 YDEGEE. CDR3 residues: CASSVDRFSYEQYF. CDR3 nucleotide sequence: TGTGCCAGCAGCGTGGACAGGTTCTCCTACGAGCAGTACTTC.

The chain is built from TRBV28 and TRBJ1-1; D gene unclear. CDR1 is MDHEN and CDR2 is SYDVKM in the germline V gene. Trimming shortened V by 1 base and J by 1 base, and 7 bases separated the two germline ends. The CDR3 has 14 amino acids. This CDR3 is CASSLLTRNTEAFF. CDR3 bases: TGTGCCAGCAGTTTATTGACTCGGAACACTGAAGCTTTCTTT.

The chain combines TRBV5-1 with TRBJ1-2, with 9 bases lining up with TRBD1. V was pared by 3 bases and J by 3 bases, with 9 bases of the junction left unmatched. There are 16 residues in the CDR3. Germline lookup yields CDR1 SGHRS and CDR2 YFSETQ. CDR3 region: CASSSGQGNNDYGYTF. In nucleotides, the CDR3 is TGCGCCAGCAGCTCGGGACAGGGTAATAATGACTATGGCTACACCTTC.

The chain joins TRBV5-6 to TRBJ1-6; 10 nucleotides match TRBD1. J was trimmed by 7 bases and V by 1 base; bases with no gene match: 5. This CDR3 is 16 amino acids long. Germline V gene lookup returns CDR1 SGHDT and CDR2 YYEEEE. The chain's CDR3 is CASSLWGQGYNSPLHF. CDR3 DNA sequence: TGTGCCAGCAGCTTGTGGGGACAGGGGTACAATTCACCCCTCCACTTT.

The rearrangement joins TRBV5-4 to TRBJ1-4, with D possibly being TRBD1 (5 bases). The CDR3 contains 14 residues. With 4 bases removed from V and 8 bases from J, the gap between germline ends came to 15 bases. CDR1 is SGHNT, CDR2 YYREEE, per germline (reference sequence). The CDR3 bases are TGTGCCAGCAGCCGGGGGGGAAGGCGGGAAAAACTGTTTTTT. It codes for CASSRGGRREKLFF.

This chain uses TRBV19 with TRBJ2-1; no clear D. The CDR3 sequence is 13 residues long. CDR1 and CDR2 (germline): LNHDA, SQIVND (reference sequence). V was trimmed by 3 bases and J by 6 bases, leaving 9 bases between them. The DNA for the CDR3 is TGTGCCAGTAGTATCCCCCCCTCCAATGAGCAGTTCTTC. It translates to CASSIPPSNEQFF.